A single T cell receptor beta chain is shown here with its context. Antigen specificity is unknown. This sample was included in a study of early T cells in non-severe SARS-CoV-2 infection. At the level of the study: Bulk RNA taken from unsorted whole blood was sequenced, leaving chains unpaired. Findings and limits, study-wide: Matching against VDJdb likely underestimated virus-specific expansions, favoring anti-spike CD8.

Per the germline V gene, CDR1 is SGHDN and CDR2 is FVKESK. Trimming pared 2 bases from V and 9 bases from J, leaving 11 bases between. The CDR3 loop spans 13 amino acids. TCRdb recomputed calls from the 5' RACE reads with MiXCR, one row per CDR3 protein. The data show some 97,000 distinct CDR3 sequences, with 11% seen just once and roughly 4.5% held by the top ten. The sequencing used whole blood, collected at baseline. The chain couples TRBV14 to TRBJ2-1; D ambiguous. This receptor was taken from an adult who was a healthcare worker with PCR-confirmed SARS-CoV-2 infection or an uninfected control (not recorded which). CDR3 coding DNA: TGTGCCAGCAGCCAATTTTTGGAGACTGAGCAGTTCTTC. Its translation is CASSQFLETEQFF.